This T cell receptor (beta chain) was captured by sequencing in a study of T cell repertoires in cytomegalovirus infection. As concerns this clonotype: Its antigen is unidentified.

MiXCR, run by TCRdb on the reads, gives a single entry per CDR3 protein. The sample yields around 900,000 distinct CDR3 sequences, more than 25% seen once. The CDR3 has 14 residues. From germline, CDR1 is SNHLY and CDR2 FYNNEI. V gave up 9 bases and J gave up 1 base, with 12 bases separating them. This sequence was found in a human donor in good health (CMV status not recorded). Some clones in this sample may be carry-over from other donors' samples. The sequences come from cultured CD8+ T cells from PBMCs, collected from culture after CMV antigen stimulation. The chain combines TRBV2 with TRBJ2-2; a possible D gene is TRBD1 (6 bases). CDR3 nucleotide sequence: TGTGCCAGGCTCGGGACACGGAACACCGGGGAGCTGTTTTTT. Translating it yields CARLGTRNTGELFF.